One sample yielded the 9 T cell receptor beta chains listed below, sequenced in a study of T-cell reconstitution after alpha-beta-depleted transplantation in children (dated by TCRdb to the mid-2010s). This sample's time point label indicates: day 60 (about 2 months) after transplantation. Interpreted using the paper, the treatment or condition label stands for: allogeneic hematopoietic cell transplantation with graft depleted of TCRalphabeta T cells and CD19 B cells. The protocol used for the library was PCR. The instrument was an Illumina HiSeq 2500. TCR libraries were prepared with molecular barcoding, using unique molecular identifiers to normalize TCRbeta repertoire quantification. The public reads were run again by TCRdb, first through fastp at Q25 and then through MiXCR, and only productive beta chains were kept. A single entry per CDR3 protein holds the most common genes and DNA from its merged rows. Present in this sample are about 98,000 distinct CDR3 sequences, less than 6% of which were seen just once. 6.1% of the sample is held by the ten biggest clonotypes.

The sample consisted of PBMCs, mostly from graft donor cells, taken 60 days after TCRalphabeta/CD19-depleted stem cell transplant. These receptors were taken from a female patient between 2 and 10 years old who had a stem cell transplant for Fanconi anemia, so the T cells may come from the graft donor.

This chain joins TRBV5-1 and TRBJ1-4; perhaps TRBD1 as D (5 bases). Trimming pared 6 bases from V and 0 bases from J, leaving 15 bases between. Germline assignment: CDR1 SGHRS and CDR2 YFSETQ. CDR3 length: 16 residues. The CDR3 sequence: CASMEGPLATNEKLFF. For the CDR3, the DNA is TGCGCCAGCATGGAGGGGCCGCTTGCAACTAATGAAAAACTGTTTTTT.

This clonotype showed up many times. The rearrangement uses TRBV5-1 and TRBJ2-1; TRBD2 agrees at 8 bases. Germline CDR1 SGHRS, CDR2 YFSETQ. The V and J ends lost 4 bases and 7 bases, in that order; junction bases with no gene match: 10. This CDR3 comprises 15 residues. In DNA, the CDR3 is TGCGCCAGCAGCCCGGGGGGACTAGAGGAGAATGAGCAGTTCTTC. It specifies CASSPGGLEENEQFF.

V and J are TRBV10-3 and TRBJ2-3; 8 bases align to TRBD2. In germline, CDR1 is ENHRY, CDR2 SYGVKD. J lost 3 bases, V lost 3 bases, and 5 bases had no gene match. CDR3 size: 15 residues. CDR3 residues: CAISETSGGTDTQYF. The CDR3 coding sequence is TGTGCCATCAGTGAAACTAGCGGCGGGACAGATACGCAGTATTTT.

This clonotype has only one observation. CDR3 residues: CASSRGSVETQYF. The CDR3 bases are TGTGCCAGCAGCCGGGGGTCGGTAGAGACCCAGTACTTC. This chain joins TRBV7-2 and TRBJ2-5, with D maybe TRBD2 (6 bases). Germline loops: CDR1 SGHTA, CDR2 FQGNSA. CDR3 length: 13 residues. The V end lost 5 bases, the J end lost 4 bases, and 11 bases lay between the germline ends. Full variable domain (rest looked up from reference TRBV7-2 and TRBJ2-5): GAGVSQSPSNKVTEKGKDVELRCDPISGHTALYWYRQSLGQGLEFLIYFQGNSAPDKSGLPSDRFSAERTGGSVSTLTIQRTQQEDSAVYLCASSRGSVETQYFGPGTRLLVL.

Many counts were recorded for this clonotype. The chain has TRBV7-9 and TRBJ2-7; the D is unclear. Germline V gene sequence: CDR1 SEHNR, CDR2 FQNEAQ (reference sequence). Trimming left V 5 bases short and J 3 bases short, with 11 bases between. CDR3 size: 13 residues. The CDR3 here is CASSHSLSYEQYF. For the CDR3, the DNA is TGTGCCAGCAGCCACTCATTGAGCTACGAGCAGTACTTC. Using reference TRBV7-9 and TRBJ2-7 for the parts outside the CDR3, the full variable domain is DTGVSQNPRHKITKRGQNVTFRCDPISEHNRLYWYRQTLGQGPEFLTYFQNEAQLEKSRLLSDRFSAERPKGSFSTLEIQRTEQGDSAMYLCASSHSLSYEQYFGPGTRLTVT.

J is TRBJ2-1 and V is TRBV5-1; 14 bases are shared with TRBD2. Germline V lookup: CDR1 SGHRS, CDR2 YFSETQ. CDR3 length: 20 amino acids. J lost 0 bases, V lost 4 bases, and 12 bases had no gene match. The CDR3 sequence: CASSPGLAGGRVNSYNEQFF. CDR3 nucleotide sequence: TGCGCCAGCAGCCCTGGACTAGCGGGGGGTCGCGTCAACTCCTACAATGAGCAGTTCTTC. Based on the CDR3 plus reference TRBV5-1 and TRBJ2-1, the full variable domain is KAGVTQTPRYLIKTRGQQVTLSCSPISGHRSVSWYQQTPGQGLQFLFEYFSETQRNKGNFPGRFSGRQFSNSRSEMNVSTLELGDSALYLCASSPGLAGGRVNSYNEQFFGPGTRLTVL.

The chain recombines TRBV5-1 with TRBJ1-1; D not certain. The CDR3 length is 15 residues. CDR1 and CDR2 from the germline V gene are SGHRS and YFSETQ. V was cut by 0 bases and J by 0 bases, with 9 bases left in between. CDR3 bases: TGCGCCAGCAGCTTGGACAGACGCATGAACACTGAAGCTTTCTTT. Residues: CASSLDRRMNTEAFF.

In its sample, this clonotype was seen many times. The chain links TRBV10-3 to TRBJ2-1; TRBD1 agrees at 8 bases. CDR1 and CDR2 (germline): ENHRY, SYGVKD. V shed 8 bases, J shed 6 bases, and the junction held 6 bases outside the gene matches. CDR3 length equals 13 residues. This CDR3 is CAISGQGGNEQFF. The CDR3 DNA reads as TGTGCCATCTCCGGACAGGGAGGCAATGAGCAGTTCTTC.

This clonotype appeared many times. The chain joins TRBV20-1 to TRBJ2-5; unclear D gene. Per germline, CDR1 DFQATT and CDR2 SNEGSKA (reference sequence). The CDR3 has 14 amino acids. V shed 1 base and J shed 2 bases, with 11 bases lying between them. CDR3 sequence: CSARGQEEQETQYF. The DNA for the CDR3 is TGCAGTGCTAGAGGCCAGGAAGAACAAGAGACCCAGTACTTC.